This TCR beta chain is from a study of shared T cell receptors in the human thymus. V was trimmed by 6 bases and J by 5 bases, leaving 13 bases between them. The CDR3 contains 13 residues. Germline V CDR1 and CDR2: MNHEY, SMNVEV (reference sequence). Produced via immunoSEQ multiplex PCR; TCRdb's table is partial and in-frame only. The sample has about 710,000 clones; 87% are singletons. The sample was also reused in another study, on human thymus T cells. That study adds: The sample donors, healthy Finnish infants, were having corrective surgery for congenital heart defects. Among thymic and blood repertoires, usage of V and J genes appeared biased. Reports from related research described highly overlapping thymic repertoires among unrelated individuals.

The sequence was obtained from a boy in the first two years of life with a congenital heart defect. The chain couples TRBV27 to TRBJ1-1; D possibly corresponds to TRBD1 (5 bases). Material for sequencing was thymocytes. The CDR3 DNA sequence: TGTGCCAGCAGAGCCGGGGGGTTGACTGAAGCTTTCTTT. Translated, it gives CASRAGGLTEAFF.